These T cell receptor beta chains were read from a single sample in a study of T cell changes during pregnancy in multiple sclerosis. Sequencing used immunoSEQ multiplex PCR; TCRdb keeps in-frame clones, though not all of them. The sample lists tens of thousands of clones, just over 90% occurring once. This material consisted of peripheral blood, taken after pregnancy. Receptors originate from a female donor with multiple sclerosis, enrolled in a pregnancy study. CDR3s include the opening cysteine and the closing phenylalanine or tryptophan. The D gene is left open where the match is weak. For some rows the clone size is stated as once, few or many, or as a class when expanded; others skip it.

clone_size,v_call,d_call,j_call,cdr3_nt,cdr3_aa
-,TRBV27,TRBD1,TRBJ2-7,TGTGCCAGCAGTAGAGGGAGGGACAGGGGGCTTCCATACGAGCAGTACTTC,CASSRGRDRGLPYEQYF
-,TRBV19,-,TRBJ1-1,TGTGCCAGTAGTACGTACACTGAAGCTTTCTTT,CASSTYTEAFF
-,TRBV9,TRBD2,TRBJ2-5,TGTGCCAGCAGCGTAGGTTATAGCGGGGAGACCCAGTACTTC,CASSVGYSGETQYF
-,TRBV7-2,TRBD1,TRBJ2-7,TGTGCCAGCAGCTTAAACACGGCAGGGGGAGCCTACGAGCAGTACTTC,CASSLNTAGGAYEQYF
few,TRBV19,-,TRBJ1-2,TGTGCCAGTAGCCCCGCCGCGGGGACGGGGGGCTACACCTTC,CASSPAAGTGGYTF
-,TRBV5-1,-,TRBJ1-2,TGCGCCAGCAGCGCGGCATTCGATGGCTACACCTTC,CASSAAFDGYTF
once,TRBV11-2,-,TRBJ2-3,TGTGCCAGCAGCTTAGATATACAGGGAAATACGCAGTATTTT,CASSLDIQGNTQYF
-,TRBV5-6,-,TRBJ1-4,TGTGCCACCGGGAGCTCGGGGCCAGGGGAAAAACTGTTTTTT,CATGSSGPGEKLFF
-,TRBV11-3,-,TRBJ1-1,TGTGCCAGCAGCTTACGGGGAGGCACTGAAGCTTTCTTT,CASSLRGGTEAFF
-,TRBV11-2,-,TRBJ2-7,TGTGCCAGCGCGCCCTTGAGGTACTACGAGCAGTACTTC,CASAPLRYYEQYF
-,TRBV9,TRBD1,TRBJ2-6,TGTGCCAGCAGCGGATATCAGGGGGCGGGTGGGGCCAACGTCCTGACTTTC,CASSGYQGAGGANVLTF
-,TRBV9,-,TRBJ2-3,TGTGCCAGCAGCCCGATGCAGGGTATAGGCACAGATACGCAGTATTTT,CASSPMQGIGTDTQYF
-,TRBV5-4,-,TRBJ2-2,TGTGCCAGCAGCTTGGCGGGGACTCCCAGAGGGGAGCTGTTTTTT,CASSLAGTPRGELFF
-,TRBV4-2,TRBD1,TRBJ1-3,TGTGCCAGCAGCCATCTGCCCCGGGAGACAGGGGCCCCGAATCACTCTGGAAACACCATATATTTT,CASSHLPRETGAPNHSGNTIYF
-,TRBV27,-,TRBJ2-5,TGTGCCAGCAGTGTCGGTTCCCAAGAGACCCAGTACTTC,CASSVGSQETQYF
-,TRBV19,-,TRBJ1-2,TGTGCCAGTACCGAGGGCTATGGCTACACCTTC,CASTEGYGYTF
-,TRBV9,-,TRBJ2-6,TGTGCCAGCAGCGCGACAGGCGGTGGTGGGGCCAACGTCCTGACTTTC,CASSATGGGGANVLTF
-,TRBV14,-,TRBJ2-2,TGTGCCAGCAGCCCCCCCGCCGGGGAGCTGTTTTTT,CASSPPAGELFF
-,TRBV5-5,-,TRBJ2-2,TGTGCCAGCAGCTCATCGACAGAACCGAACACCGGGGAGCTGTTTTTT,CASSSSTEPNTGELFF
-,TRBV21-1,-,TRBJ2-5,TGTGCCAGCAGCAAGGATACTAGGGGGCCAGAGACCCAGTACTTC,CASSKDTRGPETQYF
-,TRBV9,TRBD1,TRBJ1-3,TGTGCCAGCAGCGTAGGACAGGGAACTACCGGAAACACCATATATTTT,CASSVGQGTTGNTIYF
-,TRBV4-1,-,TRBJ2-3,TGCGCCAGCAGCCAAGGTGGTCGGGGGATAAGCACAGATACGCAGTATTTT,CASSQGGRGISTDTQYF
-,TRBV5-1,TRBD1,TRBJ1-2,TGCGCCAGCAGCTTGGCCGGGACAGGAGGTGGCTACACCTTC,CASSLAGTGGGYTF
-,TRBV4-3,-,TRBJ2-2,TGCGCCAGCAGCCCATTCCGCGGCGGGGAGCTGTTTTTT,CASSPFRGGELFF
-,TRBV7-2,TRBD1,TRBJ2-5,TGTGCCAGCACCAGGGACAGGGCAGAGACCCAGTACTTC,CASTRDRAETQYF
-,TRBV6-5,-,TRBJ2-2,TGTGCCAGCAGTTACTCGGGGCAGGGGAGCACCGGGGAGCTGTTTTTT,CASSYSGQGSTGELFF
-,TRBV7-9,TRBD1,TRBJ2-5,TGTGCCAGCAGCCTAAGCCGGGACAGACAAGAGACCCAGTACTTC,CASSLSRDRQETQYF
-,TRBV18,-,TRBJ1-2,TGTGCCAGCTCACCACGGGCAACAGGGCACAACTATGGCTACACCTTC,CASSPRATGHNYGYTF
-,TRBV5-1,TRBD2,TRBJ2-1,TGCGCCAGCAGCTCCTTAGCGGGAGGGGGAAATGAGCAGTTCTTC,CASSSLAGGGNEQFF
-,TRBV7-2,-,TRBJ2-7,TGTGCCAGCAGCTTAGCGCTTACAGCCTACGAGCAGTACTTC,CASSLALTAYEQYF
-,TRBV6-4,-,TRBJ2-5,TGTGCCAGCAGTGACTCCCCGGGTACAGGGACCCAGTACTTC,CASSDSPGTGTQYF
-,TRBV14,-,TRBJ1-3,TGTGCCAGCAGCCAAGGGACAGCTGGAAACACCATATATTTT,CASSQGTAGNTIYF
-,TRBV6-5,-,TRBJ1-2,TGTGCCAGCAGTTACTCCACAGGGAGCAATGGCTACACCTTC,CASSYSTGSNGYTF
-,TRBV19,-,TRBJ2-6,TGTGCCAGTAGTATCGTTTCTGGGGCCAACGTCCTGACTTTC,CASSIVSGANVLTF
-,TRBV7-9,TRBD2,TRBJ2-7,TGTGCCAGCAGCCCTCCGGGACTAGCGGGATCCTACGAGCAGTACTTC,CASSPPGLAGSYEQYF
once,TRBV9,-,TRBJ2-2,TGTGCCAGCAGCGTAGTCACGAACACCGGGGAGCTGTTTTTT,CASSVVTNTGELFF
-,TRBV7-9,TRBD1,TRBJ2-1,TGTGCCAGCAGAGGGGACAGGGCTTCCTACAATGAGCAGTTCTTC,CASRGDRASYNEQFF
once,TRBV25-1,-,TRBJ2-5,TGTGCCAGCAGCGACAGATACCAAGAGACCCAGTACTTC,CASSDRYQETQYF